This T cell receptor (beta chain) was identified in a study of CXCR3-negative and CXCR3-positive naive CD8 T cells (dated by TCRdb to the late 2010s). The study in broad terms: About 150 million TRB reads were obtained in total, roughly 1.5 +/- 0.3 million reads per library. TRBV-TRBJ cluster analysis included naive subsets from about 5 donors and memory cells from 3 donors. Diversity and physicochemical repertoire analyses covered 10 to 11 donors pooled from two independent experiments. What the study reported, not specific to this receptor: TRB CDR3s from CXCR3-positive naive cells showed higher hydrophobicity (lower Kidera factor 4), lower energy, and higher strength and volume indices than CXCR3-negative naive cells. CXCR3 expression partially decreased after cryopreservation, so most assays used freshly isolated PBMCs. Surface CD5, linked to self-reactivity in mice, was comparable between naive subsets; TCR interaction strength was therefore also inferred from TRB CDR3 physicochemical properties. Naive CXCR3-negative and CXCR3-positive cells from the same donor showed similar TRBV-TRBJ usage, whereas memory cells showed distinct patterns. Repertoire diversity was comparably high in both naive subsets but much lower in memory CD8+ T cells.

The germline V gene supplies CDR1 SGHRS and CDR2 YFSETQ. Counted from cysteine to phenylalanine, this CDR3 has 15 amino acids. DNA is not on record. As regards this clonotype: Its cognate antigen has yet to be identified.

Each CD8+ T cell subset was flow-sorted in triplicate, and a few hundred thousand cells per subset were placed directly into RLT lysis buffer. To keep memory contaminants out, a stringent definition of naive CD8+ T cells was applied: CD45RO-CCR7+CD27+CD95-. Peripheral blood mononuclear cells were isolated from buffy coats by standard density gradient centrifugation. Naive CXCR3-negative and CXCR3-positive CD8+ T cells were flow-sorted using a FACSAria III. Total RNA was extracted from sorted cells using an RNeasy Mini Kit. Reads for this sample came from a NextSeq 550. The Human TCR Profiling Kit (MiLaboratory) was used to make UMI-labeled 5' RACE TRB cDNA libraries. cDNA synthesis used the entire amount of extracted RNA, and PCR amplification then used the entire amount of cDNA produced. Libraries were prepared in parallel using an identical number of PCR cycles. The authors' analysis ran thus. MIGEC and MiXCR extracted about 53,000 +/- 10,000 unique UMI-labeled TRB cDNA molecules per library, requiring at least two reads per UMI. Each library averaged about 40,000 +/- 10,000 functional in-frame TRB CDR3 nucleotide clonotypes without stop codons. Diversity metrics, including normalized Shannon-Wiener and Chao1, were computed in VDJtools after downsampling to 5000 UMI-labeled TRB molecules per sample. VDJtools computed clonotype-size-weighted physicochemical properties of the central five CDR3 residues: interaction energy, strength, volume and Kidera factor 4. Reprocessed by TCRdb, the reads give a single entry per CDR3 protein sequence, without DNA. The V and J calls and clone size come from TCRdb's table, not from the authors' own analysis. The table of this sample itemizes 130,000 or so distinct CDR3 sequences. The ten largest clones capture 0.45% to 0.55% of the sample.

The chain employs TRBV5-1 and TRBJ2-7. The source of this sequence is a human donor in good health. Some clones in this sample may be carry-over from other donors' samples. Sequences were obtained from naive CXCR3- CD8+ T cells from blood. The sample's cell subset or site, from its label and the paper: CD45RO-CCR7+CD27+CD95- naive CD8+ T cells lacking CXCR3 (TNR3-). CDR3 region: CASSWDRPIGYEQYF.